This T cell receptor beta chain was captured by sequencing in a study of blood T cell repertoires in COVID-19. The wider study: Acute and convalescent COVID-19 specimens originated in the United States, Italy and Spain.

Generated by immunoSEQ multiplex PCR, the TCRdb table keeps only in-frame clones and is missing some. In the table there are roughly 380,000 clones, approximately 90% of which are singletons. The source of this sequence is a woman in her forties with COVID-19, enrolled during active disease. Sample: peripheral blood.

The chain's CDR3 is CAISGHLKGEYQETQYF. The CDR3, as DNA: TGTGCCATCAGTGGACACCTCAAGGGGGAGTACCAAGAGACCCAGTACTTC. The chain carries TRBV10-3 and TRBJ2-5, with D possibly being TRBD1 (6 bases). V was cut by 4 bases and J by 0 bases, with 18 bases left in between. CDR1 and CDR2 (germline): ENHRY, SYGVKD. The CDR3 consists of 17 residues.